This TCR beta chain comes out of a study of cytomegalovirus exposure and HLA in healthy donors. Study-wide background: Around 85 million unique TCR sequences came from HLA-typed donors in an early release. General study results and limits: Generally TCR sequences proved uncommon, though certain public TCRs appeared in numerous donors. The study designated fewer than 200 TCR beta chains cytomegalovirus-associated. A later analysis showed that HLA-associated TCR beta chains had undergone more clonal expansion than equally common others.

The CDR3 is 14 residues long. Germline assignment: CDR1 SGHRS and CDR2 YFSETQ. The ends lost 3 bases at V and 5 bases at J; junction bases unmatched: 6. The study ran its PCR with 60 Vbeta and 13 Jbeta primers. Produced via immunoSEQ multiplex PCR; TCRdb's table is partial and in-frame only. The table lists about 200,000 clones, roughly 80% of them singletons, with 2.5% to 3.5% in the top ten. In the case of this clone: Antigen unknown.

Sequenced material: PBMCs. This TCR was recovered from a man aged 30 to 45 in good health and CMV-seronegative. The rearrangement joins TRBV5-1 to TRBJ2-5; 8 nucleotides agree with TRBD2. CDR3 region: CASSYSGAGETQYF. The CDR3 region has the DNA TGCGCCAGCAGCTATAGCGGGGCCGGGGAGACCCAGTACTTC.